This T cell receptor (beta chain) was found in a study of T cells in localized non-small cell lung cancer. The CDR3 has 13 amino acids. Germline V gives CDR1 SGDLS, CDR2 YYNGEE. By share, this clone counts as medium-sized. At one end, the junction sequence differs from germline, possibly due to a read error. Profiled with immunoSEQ multiplex PCR; TCRdb holds only in-frame clones, not every one. The table has just under 2,000 clones, roughly 38% seen once; the top ten hold approximately 12%. The receptor was isolated from a male donor older than 55 with stage II lung adenocarcinoma. The source material was lung tumor tissue, sampled before any cancer treatment. V gene TRBV9 combines with J gene TRBJ2-7, with TRBD2 matching over 7 bases. For the CDR3, the DNA is TGTGCCAGCAGCGGAGGGACTAACTACGAACAGTACTTC. Amino acids: CASSGGTNYEQYF.